This entry lists 9 T cell receptor beta chains sequenced from one sample in a study of early T cells in non-severe SARS-CoV-2 infection. TCRdb used MiXCR to reprocess the 5' RACE reads, holding one entry per CDR3 protein. The sample records 53,000 or so distinct CDR3 sequences, 10% to 15% being singletons. The sample in question was whole blood, obtained at baseline. The receptor source for this set is an adult who was a healthcare worker with PCR-confirmed SARS-CoV-2 infection or an uninfected control (not recorded which).

This CDR3 reads CASSPRAGEGYNEQFF. The CDR3 DNA sequence: TGTGCCAGCAGCCCAAGGGCGGGAGAGGGCTACAATGAGCAGTTCTTC. The rearrangement links TRBV7-2 to TRBJ2-1; 7 nucleotides agree with TRBD2. Trimming removed 5 bases from V and 3 bases from J; junction bases left unmatched: 10. The CDR3 spans 16 residues. Germline values: CDR1 SGHTA, CDR2 FQGNSA.

The V call is TRBV29-1, the J call TRBJ2-1; D is possibly TRBD1 (5 bases). V lost 0 bases and J lost 6, with 15 bases in between. This CDR3 region has 15 residues. CDR1 and CDR2 from the germline V gene are SQVTM and ANQGSEA. CDR3 nucleotide sequence: TGCAGCGTTGAAGATCCGCAGGGCCTGGTCAATGAGCAGTTCTTC. Protein product: CSVEDPQGLVNEQFF.

The chain is built from TRBV7-2 and TRBJ2-3, with D tentatively TRBD1 or TRBD2 (5 bases each). Germline CDR1 is SGHTA and CDR2 is FQGNSA. V lost 0 bases to trimming and J lost 5 bases, with 18 bases between them. This CDR3 has 17 residues. The CDR3 region is CASSLAHGPPRGDTQYF. Here the CDR3 DNA reads TGTGCCAGCAGCTTAGCACACGGGCCCCCGAGGGGAGATACGCAGTATTTT.

This clonotype was found a few times. The V call is TRBV7-2, the J call TRBJ2-3, with D unclear. Trimming took 2 bases from V and 4 from J, leaving 7 bases between them. The CDR3 is 13 residues long. Germline V lookup: CDR1 SGHTA, CDR2 FQGNSA. CDR3 DNA: TGTGCCAGCAGCTTAAATGCGGCAGATACGCAGTATTTT. Its translation: CASSLNAADTQYF.

This clonotype was recorded a few times. The J gene is TRBJ1-2, the V gene TRBV27; 9 bases align to TRBD1. CDR3 length: 14 amino acids. Germline CDR1 is MNHEY and CDR2 is SMNVEV (reference sequence). V was pared by 5 bases and J by 5 bases, with 6 bases of the junction left unmatched. CDR3: CASSPGTGTYGYTF. The CDR3 coding sequence is TGTGCCAGCAGTCCCGGGACAGGGACTTATGGCTACACCTTC.

J is TRBJ1-4 and V is TRBV7-6, with D tentatively TRBD1 (5 bases). From germline, CDR1 is SGHVS and CDR2 FNYEAQ. The CDR3 runs 17 residues. V lost 0 bases and J lost 7, with 18 bases in between. CDR3 bases: TGTGCCAGCAGCTTAGCGCTTCCGGGACGAATCGCTGAAAAACTGTTTTTT. Its translation is CASSLALPGRIAEKLFF.

This clonotype was counted between two and nine times. The J gene is TRBJ2-2, the V gene TRBV7-3; possible D gene TRBD2, 6 bases. Germline V gene lookup returns CDR1 SGHTA and CDR2 FQGTGA. Between the trimmed V and J ends, which lost 5 bases and 5 bases, there was a span of 15 bases. The CDR3 contains 15 residues. The CDR3 loop reads CASSEGGPRTGELFF. CDR3 DNA: TGTGCCAGCAGCGAAGGAGGGCCACGAACCGGGGAGCTGTTTTTT.

The chain uses TRBV10-3 and TRBJ2-4; 8 bases line up with TRBD2. Germline V CDR1 and CDR2: ENHRY, SYGVKD. V lost 3 bases and J lost 8; bases outside the gene matches: 6. This CDR3 spans 14 amino acids. CDR3 nucleotides: TGTGCCATCAGTGATGGACTAGCTGGTGACATTCAGTACTTC. This encodes CAISDGLAGDIQYF.

V gene TRBV28 combines with J gene TRBJ2-6; no clear D gene. The CDR3 spans 15 residues. Looked up from germline, CDR1 is MDHEN and CDR2 is SYDVKM. V shed 2 bases and J shed 4 bases, with 9 bases lying between them. The CDR3 here is CASSLTRIGANVLTF. CDR3 DNA sequence: TGTGCCAGCAGTTTAACGCGGATCGGGGCCAACGTCCTGACTTTC.